The clone carrying this T cell receptor beta chain occurred a few times. The antigen is unknown. Looked up from germline, CDR1 is SNHLY and CDR2 is FYNNEI. V dropped 5 bases and J dropped 6; count of bases not matched to a gene: 9. The CDR3 covers 14 residues. This entry comes from a study of neoadjuvant nivolumab and ipilimumab in lung cancer. Turning to the study itself: Nivolumab 3 mg/kg was given days 1, 15 and 29, plus ipilimumab 1 mg/kg day 1 in combination. General observations from the study: From pretherapy to surgery, tumor richness and clonality rose with dual therapy. A small number of samples were TCR sequenced. Resected tumors had greater TCR richness and clonality than uninvolved lung.

TCRdb's copy holds only in-frame clones and misses some; the assay was immunoSEQ multiplex PCR. The sample contains tens of thousands of clones, approximately 80% of which appear only once. The input for sequencing was peripheral blood, taken before neoadjuvant nivolumab, alone or with ipilimumab. This sequence originates from an adult with non-small cell lung cancer. The chain joins TRBV2 to TRBJ1-1; 7 bases agree with TRBD1. Here the CDR3 reads CASSYPRGSAEAFF. CDR3 coding DNA: TGTGCCAGCAGTTACCCCAGGGGGAGCGCTGAAGCTTTCTTT.